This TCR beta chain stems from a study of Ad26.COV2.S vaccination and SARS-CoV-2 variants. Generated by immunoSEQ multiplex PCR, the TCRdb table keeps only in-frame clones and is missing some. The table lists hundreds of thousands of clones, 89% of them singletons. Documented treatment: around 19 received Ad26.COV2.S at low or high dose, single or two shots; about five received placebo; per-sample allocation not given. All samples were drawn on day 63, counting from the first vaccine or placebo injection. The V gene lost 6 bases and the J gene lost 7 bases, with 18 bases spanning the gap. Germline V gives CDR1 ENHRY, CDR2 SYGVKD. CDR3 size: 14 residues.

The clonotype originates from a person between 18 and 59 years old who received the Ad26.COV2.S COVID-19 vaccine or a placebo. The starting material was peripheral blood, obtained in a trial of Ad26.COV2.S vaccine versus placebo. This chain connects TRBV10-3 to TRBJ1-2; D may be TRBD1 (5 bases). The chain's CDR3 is CAISITTESAGYTF. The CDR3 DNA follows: TGTGCCATCAGCATTACGACAGAGTCAGCTGGCTACACCTTC.